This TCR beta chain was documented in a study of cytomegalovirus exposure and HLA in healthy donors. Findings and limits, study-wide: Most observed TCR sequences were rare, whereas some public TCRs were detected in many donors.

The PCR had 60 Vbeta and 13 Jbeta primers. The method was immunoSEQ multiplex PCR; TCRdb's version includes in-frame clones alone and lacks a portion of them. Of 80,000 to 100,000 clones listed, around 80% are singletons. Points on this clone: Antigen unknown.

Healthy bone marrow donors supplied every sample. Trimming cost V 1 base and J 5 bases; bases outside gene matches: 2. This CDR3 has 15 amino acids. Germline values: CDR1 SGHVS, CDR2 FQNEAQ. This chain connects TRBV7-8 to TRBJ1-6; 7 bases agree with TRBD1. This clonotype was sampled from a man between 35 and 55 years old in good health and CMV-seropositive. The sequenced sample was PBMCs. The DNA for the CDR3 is TGTGCCAGCAGCTTAGTAGGGGGCCATAATTCACCCCTCCACTTT. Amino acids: CASSLVGGHNSPLHF.